This T cell receptor beta chain was obtained from a study of identical twins (dated by TCRdb to 2016 to 2018). Looking at the study overall: TCR alpha and beta repertoires from monozygotic twins, unrelated adults of various ages and cord blood were deep-sequenced to test whether fetal clonotypes persist. To rule out contamination, replicate twin experiments were performed at different times with different library preparation protocols. Overall study results and their limits: Out-of-frame TCR alpha sequences shared between twins showed an excess of low generation-probability sequences compared with coincidental sharing between unrelated individuals. The excess sharing between twins in beta out-of-frame sequences was weaker because fewer shared sequences reduced the signal-to-noise ratio. Because the same donors could not be followed over many years, conclusions were based on cross-sectional statistical analysis. Out-of-frame TCR alpha sharing in monozygotic twins was systematically underestimated by recombination models, whereas sharing between unrelated individuals was in agreement with the recombination models. Fewer insertions were carried by abundant cord blood beta clonotypes, a similar but weaker trend appeared in young adult naive repertoires, and no such trend appeared in memory repertoires. Zero-insertion analyses could be partly confounded by invariant T cells such as MAIT and iNKT, though diverse VJ usage argued against such confounding for most clonotypes.

Every donor in the study was a healthy Caucasian. The twin cohort consisted of three pairs of female monozygotic twins, all aged roughly 18 to 30 years. Positive isolation kits from Invitrogen were used to isolate CD4+ and CD8+ T cell populations. Libraries came from 5' RACE. This sample was sequenced with an Illumina HiSeq 2000. Template switching added a universal primer binding site, and the final cDNA carried a unique molecular identifier that allowed TCR cDNA molecules to be counted accurately. First-strand cDNA for TCR alpha and beta chains was synthesized from specific primers in the conserved constant-segment region. To control for contamination, each cDNA library was double barcoded with a SMART-Mk sample barcode plus Illumina barcodes. TruSeq adapter sequences and Illumina sample barcodes were added in two successive PCR steps. TCR alpha and beta cDNA libraries were sequenced on the Illumina HiSeq platform with custom primers. Processing in the source paper ran as follows. Raw reads were processed with MiGEC to extract unique molecular identifiers, and MiXCR was used to determine CDR3 positions. Recombination models were inferred per individual with the repgenHMM and IGoR tools using an EM algorithm. The analysis of shared clonotypes was done with the tcR package in R, with sharing normalized by the product of cloneset sizes. To study raw recombination free of thymic and clonal selection effects, out-of-frame nonproductive sequences were analyzed. TCRdb applied fastp at Q25 and MiXCR to the public reads, then kept only in-frame beta chains. Each CDR3 protein gets just one entry, which takes the most common genes and DNA from the rows behind it. Here the V and J calls rest on TCRdb's processing, not on the authors' analysis. Here the sample has nearly 200,000 distinct CDR3 sequences; approximately 15% occur a single time. The top ten clones comprise 35% to 50% of the sample.

This clonotype was observed a few times. What this receptor recognizes is not known. Base qualities are not provided; no much larger clone lies one nucleotide away. These data were likewise used in another study, on T cells expressing NK-cell markers. As that second paper reports: Three sorted T-cell subsets (CD3+CD56+NKG2C+, CD3+CD56+NKG2C- and CD3+CD56-NKG2C+) from under 10 donors had their TCR beta-chain repertoires profiled. Of the eight sequenced donors, seven were found to be HCMV-seropositive and one was found to be HCMV-seronegative. To restrict sorting to alphabetaTCR-expressing T cells, an anti-gammadeltaTCR antibody was added in several experiments. In more than 5 donors, the dominant CD3+CD56+NKG2C+ clonotypes ranked among the top 10 CD8+ clonotypes, making up about 1.0-7.5% of CD8+ T cells. Those dominant clonotypes were again the most abundant among CD3+CD56-NKG2C+ cells in four donors, at about 28.3-60.1%. Whether the expanded NKG2C-expressing T cell clones were specific for HCMV antigens was left unclear. The study sequenced eight donors, all healthy volunteers chosen at random: three men and five women. HCMV-specific IgG was detected in serum with a commercial ELISA kit to determine HCMV serostatus. Reads were demultiplexed and grouped by UMI with MIGEC, and clonotypes were assembled and quantified with MiTCR. To exclude erroneous sequences, any TCR cDNA sequence not supported by at least two reads was discarded. The tcR package was used for downstream repertoire analysis, and clonotypes were matched across fractions by CDR3 nucleotide sequence plus V segment. VDJmatch was used to annotate antigen specificity against VDJdb, with one amino acid substitution allowed in CDR3.

This TCR was recovered from a woman in her late teens or twenties in good health. Sequenced sample: CD8+ T cells sorted from blood.

The sequence in DNA is TGTGCCAGCAGCTTAGGAGGTAGCGGGAGCGGTGAGCAGTTCTTC. Translation gives CASSLGGSGSGEQFF. This chain is built from TRBV7-9 and TRBJ2-1; 9 bases in the junction line up with TRBD2. Taken from cysteine to phenylalanine, the CDR3 has 15 residues. Only the CDR3 DNA is retained, 45 bases long and in frame from the first base. In the germline V gene (reference sequence), CDR1 corresponds to SEHNR and CDR2 to FQNEAQ. Trimming accounts for 1 base at V and 9 bases at J, while the number of junction bases matched to no gene is 7.